Following are 23 T cell receptor beta chains from one sample sequenced in a study of blood T cell repertoires in COVID-19. Using immunoSEQ multiplex PCR, the repertoire was profiled, and TCRdb retains in-frame clones only, with some absent. In the table there are 120,000 to 150,000 clones, 87% of which are singletons. The sample taken for sequencing was PBMCs or T cells enriched from blood (not recorded which). These receptor sequences come from a woman aged 35 to 49 who had been exposed to COVID-19.

V gene TRBV10-3 combines with J gene TRBJ2-2; 8 nucleotides match TRBD1. The CDR3 sequence is 16 residues long. CDR1 and CDR2 from the germline V gene are ENHRY and SYGVKD. After removal of 11 bases from V and 6 bases from J, the junction contained 17 bases not matched to a gene. The DNA of the CDR3 is TGTGCCTCCGTGACCCCGGAGGGACAGGTCCCCGGGGAGCTGTTTTTT. Protein: CASVTPEGQVPGELFF.

The sample holds one count of this clone. V and J are TRBV28 and TRBJ1-2, with 7 bases fitting TRBD1. J lost 2 bases, V lost 8 bases, and 5 bases had no gene match. The CDR3 runs to 13 residues. CDR1 MDHEN and CDR2 SYDVKM come from the germline V gene. This CDR3 reads CASYGTDNYGYTF. The CDR3 DNA follows: TGTGCCAGCTACGGGACAGACAACTATGGCTACACCTTC.

This clone was found a few times. This chain joins TRBV5-1 and TRBJ2-2; 9 nucleotides agree with TRBD2. Germline loops: CDR1 SGHRS, CDR2 YFSETQ. This CDR3 is built from 16 residues. Germline trimming cut 4 bases from V and 0 bases from J; bases unmatched to any gene: 4. CDR3 protein: CASSNLAGTNTGELFF. DNA for the CDR3: TGCGCCAGCAGCAACCTAGCGGGGACGAACACCGGGGAGCTGTTTTTT.

Concerning this clone itself: One junction end does not reproduce the germline sequence, and a read error may be involved. The chain links TRBV7-9 to TRBJ1-4; 9 bases agree with TRBD1. Germline V gives CDR1 SEHNR, CDR2 FQNEAQ (reference sequence). The CDR3 covers 16 residues. CDR3 sequence reads: CASSLARGTGYEKLFF. DNA of the CDR3: TGTGCCAGCAGCTTAGCGCGCGGGACAGGGTATGAAAAACTGTTCTTT.

The rearrangement links TRBV28 to TRBJ1-2; 8 nucleotides match TRBD1. J was trimmed by 6 bases and V by 6 bases; bases with no gene match: 15. The CDR3 sequence is 16 residues long. The germline V gene encodes CDR1 MDHEN and CDR2 SYDVKM. The CDR3: CASRIAGDRPLDGYTF. The DNA for the CDR3 is TGTGCCAGCAGAATAGCCGGGGACAGGCCTTTGGATGGCTACACCTTC.

The chain links TRBV10-3 to TRBJ1-2; D gene unclear. The CDR3 covers 14 residues. In germline, CDR1 is ENHRY, CDR2 SYGVKD. Trimming pared 3 bases from V and 8 bases from J, leaving 16 bases between. This CDR3 is CAISEALLVGGYTF. The DNA of the CDR3 is TGTGCCATCAGTGAAGCCTTACTAGTGGGGGGCTACACCTTC.

This rearrangement joins TRBV27 to TRBJ1-5; the match to TRBD1 covers 7 bases. CDR1 is MNHEY, CDR2 SMNVEV, per germline (reference sequence). The V gene end was trimmed by 8 bases and the J gene end by 7 bases; junction bases not matched to a gene: 11. This CDR3 region has 14 residues. This chain's CDR3 is CASGRQGLEQPQHF. CDR3 nucleotides: TGTGCCAGCGGGAGACAGGGTCTGGAACAGCCCCAGCATTTT.

This chain links TRBV10-3 with TRBJ2-7, with D possibly TRBD2 on 6 matching bases. The CDR3 is made up of 11 amino acids. The germline V gene has CDR1 ENHRY and CDR2 SYGVKD. Trimming shortened V by 0 bases and J by 10 bases, and 7 bases separated the two germline ends. Written as DNA, the CDR3 is TGTGCCATCAGTGAGTCGGGGGGTCAGTACTTC. It codes for CAISESGGQYF.

CDR3 DNA sequence: TGTGCCAGCTCACCACCGGTGGGGGGGACTGGGGCCAACGTCCTGACTTTC. Its protein is CASSPPVGGTGANVLTF. This chain joins TRBV18 and TRBJ2-6, with TRBD2 identical over 7 bases. This CDR3 is 17 amino acids long. Trimming at V came to 0 bases and at J to 2 bases, leaving 4 bases not matched to a gene. Germline V gives CDR1 KGHSH, CDR2 LQKENI.

The chain is built from TRBV9 and TRBJ1-4; unclear D gene. V was pared by 0 bases and J by 8 bases, with 11 bases between. This CDR3 region has 14 residues. Germline-derived CDR1 and CDR2 are SGDLS and YYNGEE. CDR3 protein: CASSVGQEEEKLFF. The CDR3 bases are TGTGCCAGCAGCGTAGGCCAGGAGGAGGAAAAACTGTTTTTT.

The J gene is TRBJ2-1, the V gene TRBV4-3, with 9 bases fitting TRBD2. Trimming cost V 1 base and J 5 bases; bases outside gene matches: 21. The germline V gene encodes CDR1 LGHNA and CDR2 YSLEER. The CDR3 loop spans 21 amino acids. The chain's CDR3 is CASSQVYRAVRGTSRDNEQFF. The DNA of the CDR3 is TGCGCCAGCAGCCAAGTCTACCGGGCGGTACGCGGGACTAGCCGAGACAATGAGCAGTTCTTC.

This chain uses TRBV4-1 with TRBJ1-2; D is unclear. V was shortened by 0 bases and J by 4 bases, with 9 bases between the two germline ends. CDR1 and CDR2 (germline): MGHRA, YSYEKL. This CDR3 spans 14 amino acids. DNA of the CDR3: TGCGCCAGCAGCCAAGAGGGCAAGTCCTATGGCTACACCTTC. Translation gives CASSQEGKSYGYTF.

This clone was seen a handful of times. As DNA, the CDR3 is TGTGCCAGCAGTCCCCGCTATGGACAGAACCACTACGAGCAGTACTTC. Translated, it gives CASSPRYGQNHYEQYF. The rearrangement links TRBV28 to TRBJ2-7, with D perhaps TRBD1 (6 bases). Germline-derived CDR1 and CDR2 are MDHEN and SYDVKM. Trimming cost V 5 bases and J 3 bases, with 20 bases left between them. The CDR3 loop spans 16 amino acids.

The chain is built from TRBV7-2 and TRBJ2-3, with TRBD1 matching over 7 bases. Germline V gene lookup returns CDR1 SGHTA and CDR2 FQGNSA. Trimming cost V 5 bases and J 6 bases; bases outside gene matches: 8. This CDR3 comprises 14 residues. CDR3 bases: TGTGCCAGCAGCCCGGACAGGTTCAGGGATACGCAGTATTTT. The encoded protein is CASSPDRFRDTQYF.

The chain joins TRBV24-1 to TRBJ2-2; D may be TRBD2 (5 bases). CDR1 is KGHDR and CDR2 is SFDVKD in the germline V gene. V lost 6 bases, J lost 2 bases, and 15 bases lay in between. The CDR3 is 16 amino acids. The CDR3 loop is CATSRKGTGNTGELFF. The CDR3, as DNA: TGTGCCACCAGTAGGAAGGGAACGGGAAACACCGGGGAGCTGTTTTTT.

The chain links TRBV5-4 to TRBJ2-6, with a tentative D call TRBD2 (6 bases). The ends were cut back, 0 bases at V and 3 bases at J, with 10 bases in the middle. CDR1 and CDR2 (germline): SGHNT, YYREEE (reference sequence). CDR3 size: 16 residues. CDR3 nucleotide sequence: TGTGCCAGCAGCTTGGAACTAGCTGGTGGGGCCAACGTCCTGACTTTC. Its protein product is CASSLELAGGANVLTF.

The chain joins TRBV21-1 to TRBJ1-2. TRBV21-1 is a pseudogene. The CDR3 length is 18 residues. The CDR3 DNA reads as TGTGCCAGCAGCAAATATCGATCGTACGGAGAAAGTATCTATGGCTACACCTTC. It translates to CASSKYRSYGESIYGYTF.

The chain recombines TRBV2 with TRBJ1-1; TRBD1 matches 8 bases. After removal of 11 bases from V and 12 bases from J, the junction contained 17 bases not matched to a gene. Germline values: CDR1 SNHLY, CDR2 FYNNEI. This CDR3 has 13 residues. The CDR3 DNA follows: TGTGCCGGCCAACGAGACAGGGGCCAAACGACTTTCTTT. Amino acids: CAGQRDRGQTTFF.

J is TRBJ2-6 and V is TRBV9; a weak D match, TRBD1 (6 bases). Germline V gives CDR1 SGDLS, CDR2 YYNGEE. The V end lost 5 bases, the J end lost 4 bases, and 16 bases lay between the germline ends. There are 16 residues in the CDR3. CDR3: CASRGYAGAGANVLTF. CDR3 DNA: TGTGCCAGCAGGGGATATGCAGGGGCCGGGGCCAACGTCCTGACTTTC. The whole variable domain, filled in from reference TRBV9 and TRBJ2-6, reads DSGVTQTPKHLITATGQRVTLRCSPRSGDLSVYWYQQSLDQGLQFLIQYYNGEERAKGNILERFSAQQFPDLHSELNLSSLELGDSALYFCASRGYAGAGANVLTFGAGSRLTVL.

This clone was counted a few times. V and J are TRBV19 and TRBJ2-2; 7 bases agree with TRBD2. J was trimmed by 3 bases and V by 5 bases; bases with no gene match: 15. This CDR3 has 18 residues. Germline assignment: CDR1 LNHDA and CDR2 SQIVND (reference sequence). The CDR3 sequence: CASSPGGWGGADTGELFF. CDR3 coding DNA: TGTGCCAGTAGTCCCGGCGGGTGGGGAGGGGCCGACACCGGGGAGCTGTTTTTT.

The chain carries TRBV3-1 (or the pseudogene TRBV3-2) and TRBJ1-2, with TRBD1 matching over 11 bases. The CDR3 runs 15 residues. Germline-derived CDR1 and CDR2 are LGHDT and YNNKEL (reference sequence). V was clipped by 0 bases and J by 5 bases; unmatched bases: 2. CDR3 in amino acids: CASSQDGTGGYGYTF. In nucleotides, the CDR3 is TGTGCCAGCAGCCAAGATGGGACAGGGGGGTATGGCTACACCTTC.

V usage is TRBV9 and J usage is TRBJ1-5; D call uncertain. V shed 0 bases and J shed 2 bases, with 12 bases lying between them. Germline CDR1 reads SGDLS; CDR2 reads YYNGEE. The CDR3 is 16 residues long. The CDR3 coding sequence is TGTGCCAGCAGCGTAGGTCCGCATGAGGGCAATCAGCCCCAGCATTTT. Amino acids: CASSVGPHEGNQPQHF. Full variable domain (missing parts from reference TRBV9 and TRBJ1-5): DSGVTQTPKHLITATGQRVTLRCSPRSGDLSVYWYQQSLDQGLQFLIQYYNGEERAKGNILERFSAQQFPDLHSELNLSSLELGDSALYFCASSVGPHEGNQPQHFGDGTRLSIL.

The chain couples TRBV4-1 to TRBJ1-4; TRBD1 matches 7 bases. This CDR3 comprises 21 residues. Germline lookup yields CDR1 MGHRA and CDR2 YSYEKL. J gave up 8 bases and V 3 bases, and 27 bases lay outside the gene matches. The CDR3 sequence: CASSQSPSGRGRRGWAEKLFF. The CDR3 nucleotides are TGCGCCAGCAGCCAGTCCCCCTCGGGCAGGGGTCGCAGGGGGTGGGCGGAAAAACTGTTTTTT.